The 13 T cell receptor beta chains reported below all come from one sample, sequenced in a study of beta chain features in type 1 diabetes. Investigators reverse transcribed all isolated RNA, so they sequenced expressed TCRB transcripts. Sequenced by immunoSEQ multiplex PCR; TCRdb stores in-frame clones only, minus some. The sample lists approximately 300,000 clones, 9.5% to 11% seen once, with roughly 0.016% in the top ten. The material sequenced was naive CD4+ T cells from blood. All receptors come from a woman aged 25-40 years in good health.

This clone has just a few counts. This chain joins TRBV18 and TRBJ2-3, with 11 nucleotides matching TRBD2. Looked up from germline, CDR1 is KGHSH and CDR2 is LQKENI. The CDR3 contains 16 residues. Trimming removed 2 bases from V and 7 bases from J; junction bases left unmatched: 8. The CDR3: CASSPAVAGGPHTQYF. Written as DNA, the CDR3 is TGTGCCAGCTCACCAGCGGTAGCGGGAGGGCCCCATACGCAGTATTTT.

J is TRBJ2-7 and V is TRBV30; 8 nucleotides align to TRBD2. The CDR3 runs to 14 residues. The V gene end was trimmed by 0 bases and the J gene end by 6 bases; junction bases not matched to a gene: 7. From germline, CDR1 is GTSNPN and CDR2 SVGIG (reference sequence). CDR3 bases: TGTGCCTGGAGTGTAAGCGGGGGAGTAACCGAGCAGTACTTC. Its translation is CAWSVSGGVTEQYF.

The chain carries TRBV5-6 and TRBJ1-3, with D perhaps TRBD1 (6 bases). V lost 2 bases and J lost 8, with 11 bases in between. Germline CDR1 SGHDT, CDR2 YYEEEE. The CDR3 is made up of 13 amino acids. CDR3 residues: CASSFRGADTIYF. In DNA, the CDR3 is TGTGCCAGCAGCTTTCGGGGGGCTGACACCATATATTTT.

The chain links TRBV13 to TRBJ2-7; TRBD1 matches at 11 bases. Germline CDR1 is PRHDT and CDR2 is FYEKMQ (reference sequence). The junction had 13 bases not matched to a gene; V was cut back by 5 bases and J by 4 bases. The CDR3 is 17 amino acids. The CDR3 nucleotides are TGTGCCAGCAGCAACAACATCGCCGGGACAGGGGGTTACGAGCAGTACTTC. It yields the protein CASSNNIAGTGGYEQYF.

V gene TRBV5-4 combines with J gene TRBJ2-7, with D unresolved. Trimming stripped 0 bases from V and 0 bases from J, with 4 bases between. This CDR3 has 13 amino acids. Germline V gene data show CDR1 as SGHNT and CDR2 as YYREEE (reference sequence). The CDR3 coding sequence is TGTGCCAGCAGCTTGGCCAGCTCCTACGAGCAGTACTTC. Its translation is CASSLASSYEQYF.

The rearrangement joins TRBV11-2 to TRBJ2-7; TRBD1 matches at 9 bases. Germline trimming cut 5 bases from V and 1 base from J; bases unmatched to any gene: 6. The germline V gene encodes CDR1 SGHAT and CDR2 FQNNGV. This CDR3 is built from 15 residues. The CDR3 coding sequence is TGTGCCAGCAGCCGTCCAGGACAGGGGTCCTACGAGCAGTACTTC. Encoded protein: CASSRPGQGSYEQYF.

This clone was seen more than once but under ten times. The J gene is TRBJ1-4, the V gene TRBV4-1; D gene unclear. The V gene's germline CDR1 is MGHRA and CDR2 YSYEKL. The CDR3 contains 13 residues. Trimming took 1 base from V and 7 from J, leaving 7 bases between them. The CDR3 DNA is TGCGCCAGCAGCCAAGGGCCTCTTGAAAAACTGTTTTTT. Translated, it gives CASSQGPLEKLFF.

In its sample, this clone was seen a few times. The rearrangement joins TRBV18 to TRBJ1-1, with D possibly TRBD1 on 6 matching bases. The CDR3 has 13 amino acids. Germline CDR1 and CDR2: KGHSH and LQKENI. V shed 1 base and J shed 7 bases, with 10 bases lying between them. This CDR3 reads CASSPQGDGEAFF. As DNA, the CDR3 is TGTGCCAGCTCACCACAGGGGGACGGTGAAGCTTTCTTT.

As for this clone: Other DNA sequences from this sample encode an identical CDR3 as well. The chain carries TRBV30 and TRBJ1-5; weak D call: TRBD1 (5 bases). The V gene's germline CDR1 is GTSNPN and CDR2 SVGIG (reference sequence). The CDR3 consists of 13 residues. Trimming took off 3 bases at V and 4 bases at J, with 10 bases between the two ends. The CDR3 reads CAWSLRGNQPQHF. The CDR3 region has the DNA TGTGCCTGGAGCCTAAGGGGAAATCAGCCCCAGCATTTT.

The CDR3 DNA sequence: TGTGCCAGCAGCCCACGGGGGATAACCTACAATGAGCAGTTCTTC. This sequence encodes CASSPRGITYNEQFF. This chain joins TRBV7-9 and TRBJ2-1; D may be TRBD2 (6 bases). The CDR3 sequence is 15 residues long. The V end was cut by 5 bases, the J end by 2 bases, with 13 bases between. Germline CDR1 and CDR2: SEHNR and FQNEAQ (reference sequence). The variable domain in full, completed from reference TRBV7-9 and TRBJ2-1, reads DTGVSQNPRHKITKRGQNVTFRCDPISEHNRLYWYRQTLGQGPEFLTYFQNEAQLEKSRLLSDRFSAERPKGSFSTLEIQRTEQGDSAMYLCASSPRGITYNEQFFGPGTRLTVL.

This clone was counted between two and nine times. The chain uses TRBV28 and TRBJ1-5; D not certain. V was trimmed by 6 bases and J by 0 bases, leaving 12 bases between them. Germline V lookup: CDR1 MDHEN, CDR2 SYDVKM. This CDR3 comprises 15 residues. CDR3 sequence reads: CASSRTDFSNQPQHF. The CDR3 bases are TGTGCCAGCAGCCGGACGGACTTTAGCAATCAGCCCCAGCATTTT. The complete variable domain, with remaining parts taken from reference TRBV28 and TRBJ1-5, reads DVKVTQSSRYLVKRTGEKVFLECVQDMDHENMFWYRQDPGLGLRLIYFSYDVKMKEKGDIPEGYSVSREKKERFSLILESASTNQTSMYLCASSRTDFSNQPQHFGDGTRLSIL.

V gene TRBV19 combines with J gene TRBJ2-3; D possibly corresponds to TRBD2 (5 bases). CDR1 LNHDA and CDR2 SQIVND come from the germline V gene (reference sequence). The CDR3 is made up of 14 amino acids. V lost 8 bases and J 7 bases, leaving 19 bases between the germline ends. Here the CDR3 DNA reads TGTGCCAGTGCTAGCTCGAAGGGAGCCTATACGCAGTATTTT. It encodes CASASSKGAYTQYF.

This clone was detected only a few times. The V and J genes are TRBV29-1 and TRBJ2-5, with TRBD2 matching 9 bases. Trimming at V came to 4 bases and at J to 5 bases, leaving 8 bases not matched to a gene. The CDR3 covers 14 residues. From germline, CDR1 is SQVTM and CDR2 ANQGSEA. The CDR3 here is CSVGLSGSAETQYF. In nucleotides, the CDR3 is TGCAGCGTTGGGCTTAGCGGGAGCGCGGAGACCCAGTACTTC.